This T cell receptor beta chain was recorded in a study of blood T cell repertoires in COVID-19. V lost 2 bases and J 0 bases, leaving 14 bases between the germline ends. The CDR3 contains 16 residues. CDR1 is SGHRS, CDR2 YFSETQ, per germline. Sequencing was performed with immunoSEQ multiplex PCR; in TCRdb, only in-frame clones are kept and a portion is missing. The sample contains about 32,000 clones, 85% to 95% of which appear only once. The sequence derives from a male donor with active COVID-19. The sequenced material came from peripheral blood. The chain combines TRBV5-1 with TRBJ1-1; D uncertain. The CDR3 DNA reads as TGCGCCAGCAGCTTCCTCTGGGTCGGGGTGAACACTGAAGCTTTCTTT. Protein product: CASSFLWVGVNTEAFF.